What follows is one T cell receptor beta chain and its context. The antigen remains undetermined. This specimen belongs to a study of identical twins. V was trimmed by 6 bases and J by 0 bases, leaving 12 bases between them. This CDR3 contains 16 residues. Germline V gene sequence: CDR1 LGHNA, CDR2 YSLEER. Notes on the study in general: In beta out-of-frame sequences, the excess sharing between twins was weaker. The presence of invariant MAIT and iNKT cells could partly confound analyses of zero-insertion sequences.

MiXCR was run by TCRdb on the 5' RACE reads, yielding one entry per CDR3 protein. Here the sample spans under 450,000 distinct CDR3 sequences, around 18% being singletons. The sample taken for sequencing was naive T cells sorted from blood. J is TRBJ1-6 and V is TRBV4-3; maybe TRBD1 (5 bases). This sequence originates from a man between 50 and 59 years old in good health. This CDR3 reads CASREGLLSYNSPLHF. The CDR3 nucleotides are TGCGCCAGCAGGGAGGGGCTGCTCTCCTATAATTCACCCCTCCACTTT.